This T cell receptor beta chain was identified during a study of blood T cells in healthy people across ages. Comment on this clonotype: Its antigen is currently unknown.

The germline CDR1 and CDR2 sequences are MDHEN and SYDVKM. The CDR3 totals 16 residues. V gave up 4 bases and J gave up 0 bases, with 15 bases separating them. Study-wide points: When set beside aged donors, long-lived donors presented more naive CD4+ cells and higher diversity.

Next came a second PCR, run for about 7 to 12 cycles, which used a sample-barcoded 5' primer along with a J-beta primer mix. From the 5' RACE reads, TCRdb called clonotypes with MiXCR, one entry per CDR3 protein. The sample yields about 970,000 distinct CDR3 sequences, roughly 51% seen once. The chain recombines TRBV28 with TRBJ1-1; D gene ambiguous. Sequenced material: blood. This TCR derives from a woman aged 55-69 years in good health. The CDR3 DNA reads TGTGCCAGCAGTTCCGGCGGGCATGCCATGAACACTGAAGCTTTCTTT. Protein sequence: CASSSGGHAMNTEAFF. The full variable domain, rest sourced from reference TRBV28 and TRBJ1-1, is DVKVTQSSRYLVKRTGEKVFLECVQDMDHENMFWYRQDPGLGLRLIYFSYDVKMKEKGDIPEGYSVSREKKERFSLILESASTNQTSMYLCASSSGGHAMNTEAFFGQGTRLTVV.